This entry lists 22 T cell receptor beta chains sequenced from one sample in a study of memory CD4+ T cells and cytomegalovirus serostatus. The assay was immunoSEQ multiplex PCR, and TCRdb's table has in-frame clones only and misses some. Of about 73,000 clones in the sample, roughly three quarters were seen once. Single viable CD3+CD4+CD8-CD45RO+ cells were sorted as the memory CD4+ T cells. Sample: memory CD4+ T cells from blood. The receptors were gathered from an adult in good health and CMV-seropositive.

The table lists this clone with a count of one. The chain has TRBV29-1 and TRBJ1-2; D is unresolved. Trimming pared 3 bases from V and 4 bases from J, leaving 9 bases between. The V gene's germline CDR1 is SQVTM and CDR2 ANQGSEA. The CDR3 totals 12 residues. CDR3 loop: CSVESAFYGYTF. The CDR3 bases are TGCAGCGTTGAGTCAGCCTTCTATGGCTACACCTTC.

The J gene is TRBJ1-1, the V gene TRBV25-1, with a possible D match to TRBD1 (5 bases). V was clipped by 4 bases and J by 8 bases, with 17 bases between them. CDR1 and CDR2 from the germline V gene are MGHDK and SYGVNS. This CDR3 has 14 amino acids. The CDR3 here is CASSALPQGSEAFF. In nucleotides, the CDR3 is TGTGCCAGCAGTGCCCTCCCGCAGGGTTCAGAAGCTTTCTTT.

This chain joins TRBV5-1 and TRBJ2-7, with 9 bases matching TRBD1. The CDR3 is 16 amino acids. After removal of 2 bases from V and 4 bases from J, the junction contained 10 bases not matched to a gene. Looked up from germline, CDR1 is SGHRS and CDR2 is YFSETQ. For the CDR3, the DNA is TGCGCCAGCAGCTTACCGGGACAGGGAACAGGGTACGAGCAGTACTTC. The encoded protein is CASSLPGQGTGYEQYF.

CDR3 sequence (DNA): TGTGCCAGCTCACGACGAAAAGGAGGGTATGGCTACACCTTC. Translated: CASSRRKGGYGYTF. The gene calls are TRBV6-5 and TRBJ1-2; no definite D call. V was clipped by 8 bases and J by 5 bases, with 18 bases between them. The CDR3 contains 14 residues. Germline CDR1 is MNHEY and CDR2 is SVGAGI.

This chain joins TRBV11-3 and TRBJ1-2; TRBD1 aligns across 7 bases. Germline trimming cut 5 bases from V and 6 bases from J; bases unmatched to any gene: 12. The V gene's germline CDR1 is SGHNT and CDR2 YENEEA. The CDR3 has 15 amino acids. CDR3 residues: CASSRPGTEGNGYTF. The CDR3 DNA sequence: TGTGCCAGCAGCCGACCGGGGACAGAAGGCAATGGCTACACCTTC.

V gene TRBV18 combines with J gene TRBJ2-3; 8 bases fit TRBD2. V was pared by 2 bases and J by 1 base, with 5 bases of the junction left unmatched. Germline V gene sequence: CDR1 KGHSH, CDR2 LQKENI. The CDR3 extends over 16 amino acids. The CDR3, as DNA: TGTGCCAGCTCACCAAGCGGGGGTCTTGGCACAGATACGCAGTATTTT. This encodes CASSPSGGLGTDTQYF.

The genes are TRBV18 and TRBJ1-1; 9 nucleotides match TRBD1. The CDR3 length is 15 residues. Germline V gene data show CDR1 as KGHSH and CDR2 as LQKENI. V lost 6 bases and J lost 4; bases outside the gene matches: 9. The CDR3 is CASSSGTGWTTEAFF. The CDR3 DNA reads TGTGCCAGCTCCTCCGGGACAGGGTGGACCACTGAAGCTTTCTTT.

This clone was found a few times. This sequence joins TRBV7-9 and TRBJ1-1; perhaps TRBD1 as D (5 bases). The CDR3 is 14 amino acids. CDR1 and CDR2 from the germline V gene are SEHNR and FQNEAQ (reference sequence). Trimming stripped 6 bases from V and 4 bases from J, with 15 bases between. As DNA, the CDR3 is TGTGCCAGCAGTTACGGAGGGGACCCCACTGAAGCTTTCTTT. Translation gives CASSYGGDPTEAFF.

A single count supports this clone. The CDR3: CASSLGVGVSGGDTQYF. CDR3 coding DNA: TGTGCCAGCAGCTTAGGAGTGGGGGTTAGCGGAGGAGATACGCAGTATTTT. The chain joins TRBV11-3 to TRBJ2-3; possible D gene TRBD2, 6 bases. The ends were cut back, 1 base at V and 5 bases at J, with 19 bases in the middle. The germline CDR1 and CDR2 sequences are SGHNT and YENEEA. This CDR3 is built from 17 residues.

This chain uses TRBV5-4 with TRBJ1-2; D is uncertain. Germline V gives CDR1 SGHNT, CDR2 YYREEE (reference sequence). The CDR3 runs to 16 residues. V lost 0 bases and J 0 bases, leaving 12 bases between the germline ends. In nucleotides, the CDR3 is TGTGCCAGCAGCTTGGCCGGGAGGGTAGCTAACTATGGCTACACCTTC. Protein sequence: CASSLAGRVANYGYTF.

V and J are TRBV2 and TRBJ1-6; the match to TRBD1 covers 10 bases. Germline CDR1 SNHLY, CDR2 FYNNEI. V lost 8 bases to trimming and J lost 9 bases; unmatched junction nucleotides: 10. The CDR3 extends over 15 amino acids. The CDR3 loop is CASHLGQGFASPLHF. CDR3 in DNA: TGTGCCAGCCACCTGGGACAGGGGTTTGCTTCACCCCTCCACTTT.

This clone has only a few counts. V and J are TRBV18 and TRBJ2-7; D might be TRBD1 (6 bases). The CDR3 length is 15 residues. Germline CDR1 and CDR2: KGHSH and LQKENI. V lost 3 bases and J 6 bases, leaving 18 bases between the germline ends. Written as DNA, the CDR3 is TGTGCCAGCTCACCCAGGGGACATAGCCTAGGCGAGCAGTACTTC. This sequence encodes CASSPRGHSLGEQYF.

The CDR3 is CAWRGMTLGYTF. DNA of the CDR3: TGTGCCTGGAGAGGGATGACCTTGGGCTACACCTTC. The V and J genes are TRBV30 and TRBJ1-2; D is unresolved. Per the germline V gene, CDR1 is GTSNPN and CDR2 is SVGIG (reference sequence). The V end was cut by 3 bases, the J end by 8 bases, with 13 bases between. This CDR3 has 12 amino acids.

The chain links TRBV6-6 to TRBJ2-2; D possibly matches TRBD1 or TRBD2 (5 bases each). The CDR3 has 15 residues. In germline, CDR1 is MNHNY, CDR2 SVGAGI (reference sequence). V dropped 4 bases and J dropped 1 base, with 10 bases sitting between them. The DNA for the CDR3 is TGTGCCAGCAGTTGGTCGAGGGGGAACACCGGGGAGCTGTTTTTT. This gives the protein CASSWSRGNTGELFF.

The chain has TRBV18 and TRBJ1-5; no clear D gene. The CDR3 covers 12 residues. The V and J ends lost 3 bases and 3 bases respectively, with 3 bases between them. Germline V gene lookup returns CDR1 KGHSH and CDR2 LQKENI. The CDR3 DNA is TGTGCCAGCTCACCGCCCAATCAGCCCCAGCATTTT. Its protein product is CASSPPNQPQHF.

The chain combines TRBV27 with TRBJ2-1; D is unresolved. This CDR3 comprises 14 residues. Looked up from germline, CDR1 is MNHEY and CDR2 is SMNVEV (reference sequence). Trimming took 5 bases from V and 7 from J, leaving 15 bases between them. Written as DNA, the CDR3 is TGTGCCAGCAGTCCCCTCACGGCTAATAATGAGCAGTTCTTC. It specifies CASSPLTANNEQFF.

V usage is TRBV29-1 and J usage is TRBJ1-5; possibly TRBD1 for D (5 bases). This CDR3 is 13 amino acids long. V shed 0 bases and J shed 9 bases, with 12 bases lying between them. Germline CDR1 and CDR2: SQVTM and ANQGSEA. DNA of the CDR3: TGCAGCGTTGAAGAGGGGCCCGGACCGCCCCAGCATTTT. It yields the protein CSVEEGPGPPQHF.

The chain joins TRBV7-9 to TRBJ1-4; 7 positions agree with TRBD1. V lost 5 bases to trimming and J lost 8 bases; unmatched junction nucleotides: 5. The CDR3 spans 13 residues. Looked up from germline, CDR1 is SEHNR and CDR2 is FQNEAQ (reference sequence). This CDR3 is CASSRGDREKLFF. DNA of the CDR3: TGTGCCAGCAGCAGGGGGGACAGAGAAAAACTGTTTTTT. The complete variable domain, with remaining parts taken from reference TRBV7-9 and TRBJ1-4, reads DTGVSQNPRHKITKRGQNVTFRCDPISEHNRLYWYRQTLGQGPEFLTYFQNEAQLEKSRLLSDRFSAERPKGSFSTLEIQRTEQGDSAMYLCASSRGDREKLFFGSGTQLSVL.

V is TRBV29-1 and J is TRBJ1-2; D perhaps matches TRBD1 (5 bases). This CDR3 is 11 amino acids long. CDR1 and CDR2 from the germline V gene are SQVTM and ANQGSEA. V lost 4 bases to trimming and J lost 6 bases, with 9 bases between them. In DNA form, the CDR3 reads TGCAGCGTTGCTCGGGGCCATGGCTACACCTTC. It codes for CSVARGHGYTF.

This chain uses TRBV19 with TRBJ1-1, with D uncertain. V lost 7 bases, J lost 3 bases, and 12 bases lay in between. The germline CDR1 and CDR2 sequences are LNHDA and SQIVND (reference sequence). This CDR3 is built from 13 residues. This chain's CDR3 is CASTGTRDTEAFF. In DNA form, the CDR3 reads TGTGCCAGTACGGGCACGAGGGACACTGAAGCTTTCTTT.

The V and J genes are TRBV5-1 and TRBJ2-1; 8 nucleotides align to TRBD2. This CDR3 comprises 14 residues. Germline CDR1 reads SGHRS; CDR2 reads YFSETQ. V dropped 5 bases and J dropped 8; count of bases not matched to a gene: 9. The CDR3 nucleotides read TGCGCCAGCAGTAGCCAAGCGGGAGTAGATGAGCAGTTCTTC. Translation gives CASSSQAGVDEQFF. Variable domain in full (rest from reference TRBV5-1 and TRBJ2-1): KAGVTQTPRYLIKTRGQQVTLSCSPISGHRSVSWYQQTPGQGLQFLFEYFSETQRNKGNFPGRFSGRQFSNSRSEMNVSTLELGDSALYLCASSSQAGVDEQFFGPGTRLTVL.

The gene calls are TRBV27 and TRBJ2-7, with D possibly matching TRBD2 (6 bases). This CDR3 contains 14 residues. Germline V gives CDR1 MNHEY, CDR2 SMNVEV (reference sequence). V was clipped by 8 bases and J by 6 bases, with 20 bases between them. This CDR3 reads CASRGQAGPSEQYV. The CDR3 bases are TGTGCCAGCCGGGGCCAGGCGGGACCTTCCGAGCAGTACGTC.